The sequence of this T cell receptor (beta chain) was determined in a study of T cell responses to AZD1222 COVID-19 vaccine. Worth noting for this clone: What it recognizes is unknown.

The table came from immunoSEQ multiplex PCR; TCRdb's copy has only in-frame clones and leaves some out. Of fewer than 100,000 clones in the sample, roughly 90% are singletons; the top ten hold 1.3% to 1.5%. Regarding the study as a whole: Scientists sampled the repertoires only once the peak T cell response had passed. The donors showed a predominance of white British ancestry and of females, with possible underestimation of clonal diversity. AZD1222 recipients seropositive at baseline numbered only 6 or 7.

V was shortened by 8 bases and J by 2 bases, with 10 bases between the two germline ends. The CDR3 is 12 amino acids. CDR1 is SQVTM and CDR2 is ANQGSEA in the germline V gene. Material: peripheral blood, obtained 28 days after the second AZD1222 dose. The chain couples TRBV29-1 to TRBJ1-3; tentatively, D is TRBD1 (6 bases). This sequence originates from an adult who received the AZD1222 COVID-19 vaccine. The CDR3 nucleotides read TGCAGCTTACAGGGCCCTGGAAACACCATATATTTT. Translated: CSLQGPGNTIYF. The full variable domain, in which reference TRBV29-1 and TRBJ1-3 provide the parts outside the CDR3, is SAVISQKPSRDICQRGTSLTIQCQVDSQVTMMFWYRQQPGQSLTLIATANQGSEATYESGFVIDKFPISRPNLTFSTLTVSNMSPEDSSIYLCSLQGPGNTIYFGEGSWLTVV.